This passage covers 25 T cell receptor beta chains from one sample sequenced in a study of cytomegalovirus exposure and HLA in healthy donors. Vbeta (60) and Jbeta (13) primers were used in the PCR. Only in-frame clones appear in the TCRdb table, and some are missing; sequencing was by immunoSEQ multiplex PCR. The sample includes under 130,000 clones, about 13% of them seen just once. Source material: PBMCs. The receptors originated from a man aged 40-49 years in good health and CMV-seropositive.

The V gene is TRBV29-1, the J gene TRBJ2-1; TRBD2 might be the D (5 bases). V lost 5 bases to trimming and J lost 8 bases, with 25 bases between them. Germline V lookup: CDR1 SQVTM, CDR2 ANQGSEA. CDR3 length equals 16 residues. The chain's CDR3 is CSVLLRGADLFDEQFF. CDR3 DNA: TGCAGCGTTCTCTTACGGGGAGCGGACCTCTTTGATGAGCAGTTCTTC.

This clone was detected a few times. The chain joins TRBV7-6 to TRBJ2-7; TRBD2 matches at 8 bases. V dropped 4 bases and J dropped 6; count of bases not matched to a gene: 11. Germline V gene lookup returns CDR1 SGHVS and CDR2 FNYEAQ. The CDR3 has 15 residues. The DNA for the CDR3 is TGTGCCAGCAGCTCCGGACTAGCTGAGAACGGCGAGCAGTACTTC. This gives the protein CASSSGLAENGEQYF. The whole variable domain, filled in from reference TRBV7-6 and TRBJ2-7, reads GAGVSQSPRYKVTKRGQDVALRCDPISGHVSLYWYRQALGQGPEFLTYFNYEAQQDKSGLPNDRFSAERPEGSISTLTIQRTEQRDSAMYRCASSSGLAENGEQYFGPGTRLTVT.

This clone was seen a single time. This sequence joins TRBV19 and TRBJ2-7, with 11 bases fitting TRBD1. The J call may be in error: the DNA end matches TRBJ2-4 better. Per germline, CDR1 LNHDA and CDR2 SQIVND (reference sequence). The CDR3 length is 14 residues. Here the CDR3 DNA reads TGTGCCAGTAGTCTACTGGACAGGGGGCGCATTCAGTACTTC. Amino acid sequence: CASSLLDRGRIQYF.

The CDR3, as DNA: TGTGCCAGTAGTATAGGATACAGTGACGAGCAGTACTTC. It translates to CASSIGYSDEQYF. This chain uses TRBV19 with TRBJ2-7; D not resolved. Germline V lookup: CDR1 LNHDA, CDR2 SQIVND (reference sequence). The CDR3 runs to 13 residues. V was shortened by 1 base and J by 5 bases, with 9 bases between the two germline ends.

The chain employs TRBV4-1 and TRBJ1-5; 9 positions match TRBD1. V was clipped by 0 bases and J by 2 bases; unmatched bases: 8. The CDR3 length is 18 residues. Looked up from germline, CDR1 is MGHRA and CDR2 is YSYEKL. DNA for the CDR3: TGCGCCAGCAGCCAAGACCGAGGACAGGGGAGACGCAATCAGCCCCAGCATTTT. As protein: CASSQDRGQGRRNQPQHF.

This clone was counted a few times. V is TRBV7-6 and J is TRBJ2-5; D is possibly TRBD1 (5 bases). The CDR3 has 14 residues. The ends were cut back, 3 bases at V and 3 bases at J, with 11 bases in the middle. Germline CDR1 SGHVS, CDR2 FNYEAQ. CDR3 region: CASSFPGREETQYF. As DNA, the CDR3 is TGTGCCAGCAGCTTCCCAGGCAGGGAAGAGACCCAGTACTTC.

This clone was observed a handful of times. V gene TRBV27 combines with J gene TRBJ2-1; TRBD2 matches 9 bases. V lost 5 bases to trimming and J lost 3 bases; unmatched junction nucleotides: 5. The CDR3 loop spans 15 amino acids. The germline CDR1 and CDR2 sequences are MNHEY and SMNVEV (reference sequence). The CDR3 reads CASSLLAGRYNEQFF. CDR3 in DNA: TGTGCCAGCAGTCTCCTAGCGGGACGCTACAATGAGCAGTTCTTC.

The V gene is TRBV5-4, the J gene TRBJ2-7; D is unclear. This CDR3 has 13 residues. Trimming removed 1 base at V and 0 bases at J, with 5 bases between. CDR1 and CDR2 from the germline V gene are SGHNT and YYREEE (reference sequence). In DNA form, the CDR3 reads TGTGCCAGCAGCTTGATTAGCTCCTACGAGCAGTACTTC. Translating it yields CASSLISSYEQYF.

This clone has just a few counts. The chain is built from TRBV6-1 and TRBJ2-5, with D perhaps matching TRBD1 (6 bases). The CDR3 consists of 16 residues. The V gene's germline CDR1 is MNHNS and CDR2 SASEGT. Trimming took 2 bases from V and 4 from J, leaving 17 bases between them. The CDR3 bases are TGTGCCAGCAGTGAATTTTGGGACACTACGAGAGAGACCCAGTACTTC. Amino acid sequence: CASSEFWDTTRETQYF.

This clone turned up a few times. V gene TRBV2 combines with J gene TRBJ1-2; tentatively, D is TRBD1 (6 bases). The V end was cut by 6 bases, the J end by 3 bases, with 14 bases between. Germline V gives CDR1 SNHLY, CDR2 FYNNEI. The CDR3 is 14 residues long. The CDR3 loop reads CASRIRTDHYGYTF. DNA for the CDR3: TGTGCCAGCAGGATTCGGACAGACCACTATGGCTACACCTTC.

The rearrangement uses TRBV4-2 and TRBJ1-5, with D unclear. The CDR3 contains 15 residues. V lost 1 base, J lost 0 bases, and 7 bases lay in between. Germline V gene sequence: CDR1 LGHNA, CDR2 YNFKEQ. CDR3: CASSQAQDSNQPQHF. In nucleotides, the CDR3 is TGTGCCAGCAGCCAAGCTCAGGATAGCAATCAGCCCCAGCATTTT.

This clone was counted once. V is TRBV19 and J is TRBJ2-7, with a tentative D call TRBD2 (6 bases). CDR1 is LNHDA and CDR2 is SQIVND in the germline V gene (reference sequence). The CDR3 spans 11 residues. V lost 9 bases, J lost 6 bases, and 12 bases lay in between. CDR3 sequence reads: CASGSWGEQYF. The CDR3 DNA reads as TGTGCCAGCGGGAGTTGGGGCGAGCAGTACTTC.

This clone was counted a few times. This chain uses TRBV11-2 with TRBJ2-5; TRBD2 matches at 9 bases. The trim removed 7 bases at V and 5 bases at J, leaving 8 bases unmatched. This CDR3 contains 14 residues. CDR1 and CDR2 (germline): SGHAT, FQNNGV. The CDR3 sequence is CASNQREVGETQYF. CDR3 nucleotide sequence: TGTGCCAGCAATCAGCGGGAGGTCGGGGAGACCCAGTACTTC.

The J gene is TRBJ1-5, the V gene TRBV28; D is unclear. This CDR3 is 18 amino acids long. The V gene's germline CDR1 is MDHEN and CDR2 SYDVKM. The V end was cut by 5 bases, the J end by 1 base, with 21 bases between. Written as DNA, the CDR3 is TGTGCCAGCAGTCTTCTGACAATATCGGTGGTGAGCAATCAGCCCCAGCATTTT. Encoded protein: CASSLLTISVVSNQPQHF.

The sample holds a few counts of this clone. The chain couples TRBV28 to TRBJ2-1; 10 bases match TRBD1. Germline CDR1 and CDR2: MDHEN and SYDVKM. The CDR3 spans 15 residues. After removal of 6 bases from V and 3 bases from J, the junction contained 5 bases not matched to a gene. CDR3 DNA sequence: TGTGCCAGCAGACTGGGGACAGGGGTCTACAATGAGCAGTTCTTC. It encodes CASRLGTGVYNEQFF.

The chain links TRBV7-2 to TRBJ2-2, with 7 bases aligning to TRBD1. This CDR3 region has 14 residues. J lost 5 bases, V lost 3 bases, and 3 bases had no gene match. Looked up from germline, CDR1 is SGHTA and CDR2 is FQGNSA. In nucleotides, the CDR3 is TGTGCCAGCAGCTTTAACAGGGGAACCGGGGAGCTGTTTTTT. Its translation is CASSFNRGTGELFF.

The gene calls are TRBV9 and TRBJ2-3; TRBD2 aligns across 11 bases. The J segment lost 4 bases and the V segment lost 4 bases, leaving 14 bases of the junction unmatched. The CDR3 runs 18 residues. Germline V gene data show CDR1 as SGDLS and CDR2 as YYNGEE. The CDR3 sequence: CASSPLLTSGSLADTQYF. Here the CDR3 DNA reads TGTGCCAGCAGCCCGTTGTTAACTAGCGGGAGTCTTGCAGATACGCAGTATTTT.

The CDR3 DNA is TGTGCCAGCAGCCTAGACAGGGAGGATGAGCAGTTCTTC. Its translation is CASSLDREDEQFF. This chain connects TRBV5-4 to TRBJ2-1; TRBD1 is a possible D gene (7 bases). Germline values: CDR1 SGHNT, CDR2 YYREEE (reference sequence). The ends were cut back, 4 bases at V and 8 bases at J, with 13 bases in the middle. The CDR3 is 13 residues long. Supplemented by reference TRBV5-4 and TRBJ2-1, the full variable domain reads ETGVTQSPTHLIKTRGQQVTLRCSSQSGHNTVSWYQQALGQGPQFIFQYYREEENGRGNFPPRFSGLQFPNYSSELNVNALELDDSALYLCASSLDREDEQFFGPGTRLTVL.

V gene TRBV6-5 combines with J gene TRBJ2-1; 8 positions match TRBD2. Germline CDR1 MNHEY, CDR2 SVGAGI. Germline trimming cut 5 bases from V and 5 bases from J; bases unmatched to any gene: 8. The CDR3 loop spans 15 amino acids. The CDR3 DNA follows: TGTGCCAGCAGTCGATCGGGACTAGGGAACAATGAGCAGTTCTTC. This translates into CASSRSGLGNNEQFF.

Written as DNA, the CDR3 is TGTGCCAGCAGCTTAGGCCCACAGGGGGGGGTCAAAAACATTCAGTACTTC. This encodes CASSLGPQGGVKNIQYF. The rearrangement joins TRBV11-2 to TRBJ2-4, with TRBD1 as a possible D gene (8 bases). The CDR3 sequence is 17 residues long. The V and J ends lost 1 base and 3 bases respectively, with 16 bases between them. Germline CDR1 is SGHAT and CDR2 is FQNNGV.

V usage is TRBV25-1 and J usage is TRBJ1-1; 7 positions match TRBD1. The CDR3 spans 16 residues. Trimming took 4 bases from V and 4 from J; bases not matched to a gene: 12. In germline, CDR1 is MGHDK, CDR2 SYGVNS. CDR3 sequence (DNA): TGTGCCAGCAGTGTCCAGATCACAGGGGTTGGCACTGAAGCTTTCTTT. This codes for CASSVQITGVGTEAFF.

This clone has a handful of counts. V is TRBV28 and J is TRBJ2-5; TRBD1 aligns across 9 bases. Germline-derived CDR1 and CDR2 are MDHEN and SYDVKM. The CDR3 length is 16 residues. Losses at the gene ends were 6 bases for V and 3 bases for J; bases not matched to a gene: 11. The CDR3 nucleotides are TGTGCCAGCAGGGGTTCCGGGACAGGGAGGAAAGAGACCCAGTACTTC. It yields the protein CASRGSGTGRKETQYF.

The J gene is TRBJ1-5, the V gene TRBV19; TRBD1 might be the D (5 bases). The V gene's germline CDR1 is LNHDA and CDR2 SQIVND (reference sequence). The V end was cut by 1 base, the J end by 2 bases, with 9 bases between. CDR3 length equals 15 residues. The DNA of the CDR3 is TGTGCCAGTAGTATAGGACAGAGACGCAATCAGCCCCAGCATTTT. It translates to CASSIGQRRNQPQHF.

CDR3 in DNA: TGTGCCACCAGCAGAGATGTTAGCGGGAGCTCCTACAATGAGCAGTTCTTC. Translated: CATSRDVSGSSYNEQFF. J is TRBJ2-1 and V is TRBV15; the match to TRBD2 covers 9 bases. Germline V CDR1 and CDR2: LNHNV, YYDKDF (reference sequence). J gave up 0 bases and V 0 bases, and 3 bases lay outside the gene matches. CDR3 length: 17 amino acids.

The rearrangement links TRBV12-5 to TRBJ1-3; D is perhaps TRBD1 (5 bases). CDR1 is LGHNT and CDR2 is FRNRAP in the germline V gene. CDR3 size: 16 residues. Trimming took 11 bases from V and 0 from J, leaving 20 bases between them. This CDR3 is CAGAVGGENSGNTIYF. The DNA for the CDR3 is TGTGCTGGGGCCGTCGGGGGAGAGAACTCTGGAAACACCATATATTTT.